This T cell receptor beta chain was recorded in a study of blood T cells in healthy people across ages. The use of a sample-barcoded 5' primer and a J-beta primer mix characterized a second PCR of about 7 to 12 cycles. From each sample, at least 2.5 million paired-end reads containing CDR3 were obtained. Each CDR3 protein gets one entry after TCRdb re-called the 5' RACE reads with MiXCR. This sample has approximately 800,000 distinct CDR3 sequences; about three fifths occur once, and the top ten carry about 20%. Deletions cut 5 bases from V and 0 bases from J, with 5 bases between. The CDR3 runs 12 residues. Germline V gives CDR1 SGHTA, CDR2 FQGNSA. Each donor had about 10 milliliters of peripheral blood drawn. Regarding the study as a whole: Comparison with aged donors showed that long-lived donors had more naive CD4+ cells and higher diversity.

A few counts support this clonotype. The antigen is unknown. This clonotype originated in a man younger than 40 in good health. Specimen: blood. The rearrangement uses TRBV7-2 and TRBJ2-7, with D unclear. CDR3 region: CASSINSYEQYF. The CDR3 region has the DNA TGTGCCAGCAGCATAAACTCCTACGAGCAGTACTTC. Full variable domain (outside the CDR3, taken from reference TRBV7-2 and TRBJ2-7): GAGVSQSPSNKVTEKGKDVELRCDPISGHTALYWYRQSLGQGLEFLIYFQGNSAPDKSGLPSDRFSAERTGGSVSTLTIQRTQQEDSAVYLCASSINSYEQYFGPGTRLTVT.